This T cell receptor beta chain was retrieved from a study of blood T cell repertoires in COVID-19. Study summary: Collection of acute and convalescent COVID-19 samples took place in the United States, Italy and Spain. Nucleic acid was either cDNA or gDNA, and it came from T cells, B-cell-depleted T cells, or PBMCs.

The Seattle patients joined while their infection was active and were tracked longitudinally afterward. In the study's own analysis: Reference gene primer amplification gave estimated nucleated cell counts. Method: immunoSEQ multiplex PCR; TCRdb's copy keeps in-frame clones and lacks some. V, J and clone size were drawn from that table, and D and trimming were deduced from the DNA. This table holds approximately 250,000 clones, about 83% found once. The germline gives CDR1 MGHRA, CDR2 YSYEKL. The CDR3 has 15 amino acids. The V end was cut by 4 bases, the J end by 0 bases, with 10 bases between. Specimen: peripheral blood. This receptor was obtained from a woman of 80 years or more with COVID-19, enrolled during active disease. The gene calls are TRBV4-1 and TRBJ1-3; D not resolved. The DNA of the CDR3 is TGCGCCAGCAGCCGGAACAGTGACTCTGGAAACACCATATATTTT. It codes for CASSRNSDSGNTIYF.